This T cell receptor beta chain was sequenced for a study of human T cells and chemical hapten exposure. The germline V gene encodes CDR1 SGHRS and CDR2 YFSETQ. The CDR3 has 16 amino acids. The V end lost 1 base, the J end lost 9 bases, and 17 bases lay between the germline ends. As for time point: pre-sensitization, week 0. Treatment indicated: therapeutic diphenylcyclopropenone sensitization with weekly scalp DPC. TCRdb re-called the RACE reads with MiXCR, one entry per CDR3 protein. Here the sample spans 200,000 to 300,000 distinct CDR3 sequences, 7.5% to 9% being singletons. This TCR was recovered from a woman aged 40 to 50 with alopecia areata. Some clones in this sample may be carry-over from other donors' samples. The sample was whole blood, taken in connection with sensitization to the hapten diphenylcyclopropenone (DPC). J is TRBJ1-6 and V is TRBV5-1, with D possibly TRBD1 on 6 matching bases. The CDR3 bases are TGCGCCAGCAGCTTGATGTCAGGGGAGGGTAGTTCACCCCTCCACTTT. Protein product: CASSLMSGEGSSPLHF.